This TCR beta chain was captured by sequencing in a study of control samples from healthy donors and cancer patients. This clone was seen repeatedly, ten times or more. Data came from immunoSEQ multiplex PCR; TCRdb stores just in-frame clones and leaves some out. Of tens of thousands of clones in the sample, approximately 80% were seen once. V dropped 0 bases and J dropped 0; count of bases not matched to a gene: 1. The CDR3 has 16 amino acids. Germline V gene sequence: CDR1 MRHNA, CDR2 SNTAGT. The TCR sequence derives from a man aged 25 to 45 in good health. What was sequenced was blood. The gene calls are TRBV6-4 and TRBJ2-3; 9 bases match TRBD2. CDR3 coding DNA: TGTGCCAGCAGTGACTCCGCGGGGGGGAGCACAGATACGCAGTATTTT. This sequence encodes CASSDSAGGSTDTQYF.